This is a list of T cell receptor beta chains from one sample in a study of cytomegalovirus exposure and HLA in healthy donors. Here immunoSEQ multiplex PCR was the method, and the copy in TCRdb shows in-frame clones only, minus some. The repertoire consists of under 70,000 clones, with under 85% occurring once and the leading ten covering about 5%. Sequencing used PBMCs. The receptors here all came from a male donor in good health and CMV-seropositive. Both conserved end residues are part of each CDR3. The D gene is left open where the match is weak. A row's size may be missing; if present it is once, few, many or a size class.

j_call: TRBJ2-7
clone_size: once
d_call: NA
v_call: TRBV19
cdr3_nt: TGTGCCAGTAGCCAACAGGGATCCGAGCAGTACTTC
cdr3_aa: CASSQQGSEQYF

j_call: TRBJ2-2
clone_size: NA
d_call: NA
v_call: TRBV11-2
cdr3_nt: TGTGCCAGCAAGGGGTTTAGGTCCGGGGAGCTGTTTTTT
cdr3_aa: CASKGFRSGELFF

j_call: TRBJ2-5
clone_size: once
d_call: NA
v_call: TRBV18
cdr3_nt: TGTGCCAGCTCACCACCTCACGCCAGTGGGCGGACAGAAGACGAAGAGACCCAGTACTTC
cdr3_aa: CASSPPHASGRTEDEETQYF

j_call: TRBJ2-7
clone_size: NA
d_call: TRBD2
v_call: TRBV4-1
cdr3_nt: TGCGCCAGCAGCTCCCGCCTAGCGGGGCCCTACGAGCAGTACTTC
cdr3_aa: CASSSRLAGPYEQYF

j_call: TRBJ1-1
clone_size: NA
d_call: NA
v_call: TRBV2
cdr3_nt: TGTGCCAGCAGTGTCTACCCTAACACTGAAGCTTTCTTT
cdr3_aa: CASSVYPNTEAFF

j_call: TRBJ2-2
clone_size: NA
d_call: NA
v_call: TRBV7-6
cdr3_nt: TGTGCCAGCAGCTTAGAACTCCACACCGGGGAGCTGTTTTTT
cdr3_aa: CASSLELHTGELFF

j_call: TRBJ1-2
clone_size: once
d_call: TRBD1
v_call: TRBV7-9
cdr3_nt: TGTGCCAGCAGCTTACCGGGACAGTTCTATGGCTACACCTTC
cdr3_aa: CASSLPGQFYGYTF

j_call: TRBJ2-5
clone_size: NA
d_call: TRBD2
v_call: TRBV5-6
cdr3_nt: TGTGCCAGCAGCGCCTTAGCGGGGGGCCAAGAGACCCAGTACTTC
cdr3_aa: CASSALAGGQETQYF

j_call: TRBJ2-5
clone_size: NA
d_call: NA
v_call: TRBV11-2
cdr3_nt: TGTGCCAGCAGCTTATCAACAGGTCGAACAGAGACCCAGTACTTC
cdr3_aa: CASSLSTGRTETQYF

j_call: TRBJ1-1
clone_size: few
d_call: TRBD1
v_call: TRBV7-8
cdr3_nt: TGTGCCAGCAGCTTAGTGGACAGGGGTGGAACTGAAGCTTTCTTT
cdr3_aa: CASSLVDRGGTEAFF

j_call: TRBJ2-6
clone_size: NA
d_call: NA
v_call: TRBV7-2
cdr3_nt: TGTGCCAGCAGCAACAGGGACTCTGGGGCCAACGTCCTGACTTTC
cdr3_aa: CASSNRDSGANVLTF

j_call: TRBJ2-3
clone_size: NA
d_call: TRBD2
v_call: TRBV5-1
cdr3_nt: TGCGCCAGCAGCGGAAAGCGGGGGGGTCTGACAGATACGCAGTATTTT
cdr3_aa: CASSGKRGGLTDTQYF

j_call: TRBJ2-3
clone_size: NA
d_call: NA
v_call: TRBV4-2
cdr3_nt: TGTGCCAGCAGCCAGGAGGGGTTCACAGATACGCAGTATTTT
cdr3_aa: CASSQEGFTDTQYF

j_call: TRBJ2-7
clone_size: few
d_call: TRBD2
v_call: TRBV7-2
cdr3_nt: TGTGCCAGCAGCTTAAGGGCTAGCGGACTATTTTTCTCCTACGAGCAGTACTTC
cdr3_aa: CASSLRASGLFFSYEQYF

j_call: TRBJ1-1
clone_size: NA
d_call: NA
v_call: TRBV13
cdr3_nt: TGTGCCAGCAGCTTAGGCGTCCGAAGCCTAGTGAACACTGAAGCTTTCTTT
cdr3_aa: CASSLGVRSLVNTEAFF

j_call: TRBJ2-1
clone_size: NA
d_call: NA
v_call: TRBV21-1
cdr3_nt: TGTGCCAGCAGCCTCTATGTACGGGGGGGATTTGAGCAGTTCTTC
cdr3_aa: CASSLYVRGGFEQFF

j_call: TRBJ2-1
clone_size: NA
d_call: TRBD2
v_call: TRBV4-2
cdr3_nt: TGTGCCAGCAGCCAAGGACTAGCGGGGGAGGGTGAGCAGTTCTTC
cdr3_aa: CASSQGLAGEGEQFF

j_call: TRBJ2-7
clone_size: NA
d_call: NA
v_call: TRBV7-9
cdr3_nt: TGTGCCAGCAGCTTAGTAGGAGGCTACGAGCAGTACTTC
cdr3_aa: CASSLVGGYEQYF

j_call: TRBJ2-1
clone_size: NA
d_call: NA
v_call: TRBV9
cdr3_nt: TGTGCCAGCAGCGGGCAGGTTCAGGACAATGAGCAGTTCTTC
cdr3_aa: CASSGQVQDNEQFF

j_call: TRBJ1-2
clone_size: NA
d_call: TRBD1
v_call: TRBV5-1
cdr3_nt: TGCGCCAGCAGCTTGGTCAGGGGGCAAGGTGGCTACACCTTC
cdr3_aa: CASSLVRGQGGYTF

j_call: TRBJ2-6
clone_size: once
d_call: NA
v_call: TRBV4-1
cdr3_nt: TGCGCCAGCAGCCAAGCTCAGGGTCCCCCTGGGGCCAACGTCCTGACTTTC
cdr3_aa: CASSQAQGPPGANVLTF

j_call: TRBJ1-4
clone_size: NA
d_call: TRBD1
v_call: TRBV5-1
cdr3_nt: TGCGCCAGCAGCTTGGCGGGGACAGGGGGGGAAAAACTGTTTTTT
cdr3_aa: CASSLAGTGGEKLFF

j_call: TRBJ1-2
clone_size: NA
d_call: NA
v_call: TRBV2
cdr3_nt: TGTGCCAGCCTCAAGAATAGGGGCAGGGGATATGACTATGGCTACACCTTC
cdr3_aa: CASLKNRGRGYDYGYTF

j_call: TRBJ1-1
clone_size: NA
d_call: NA
v_call: TRBV5-1
cdr3_nt: TGCGCCAGCAGCCCGGGGGGAGGGGGCACTGAAGCTTTCTTT
cdr3_aa: CASSPGGGGTEAFF

j_call: TRBJ2-3
clone_size: NA
d_call: TRBD2
v_call: TRBV7-3
cdr3_nt: TGTGCCAGCAGCTTACTGGTGGGGGGGAGCACAGATACGCAGTATTTT
cdr3_aa: CASSLLVGGSTDTQYF

j_call: TRBJ1-2
clone_size: NA
d_call: NA
v_call: TRBV27
cdr3_nt: TGTGCCAGCAGTTTATCGTCGGGGGGCTCCCATGGCTACACCTTC
cdr3_aa: CASSLSSGGSHGYTF

j_call: TRBJ2-1
clone_size: NA
d_call: TRBD1
v_call: TRBV25-1
cdr3_nt: TGTGCCAGCAGTGAAATCGGGACAGGGTCTGGTGAGCAGTTCTTC
cdr3_aa: CASSEIGTGSGEQFF

j_call: TRBJ1-6
clone_size: NA
d_call: NA
v_call: TRBV27
cdr3_nt: TGTGCCAGCAGTTTAAGCCACTCCTATAATTCACCCCTCCACTTT
cdr3_aa: CASSLSHSYNSPLHF

j_call: TRBJ1-2
clone_size: NA
d_call: TRBD1
v_call: TRBV28
cdr3_nt: TGTGCCAGCAGTTTGACAGGGGCCGGCTATGGCTACACCTTC
cdr3_aa: CASSLTGAGYGYTF

j_call: TRBJ2-5
clone_size: NA
d_call: TRBD1
v_call: TRBV7-2
cdr3_nt: TGTGCCAGCACCAGGGGACAGGGCGGGGAGACCCAGTACTTC
cdr3_aa: CASTRGQGGETQYF

j_call: TRBJ2-3
clone_size: NA
d_call: NA
v_call: TRBV9
cdr3_nt: TGTGCCAGCAGCGTAAACCGGGCAGGGGACACAGATACGCAGTATTTT
cdr3_aa: CASSVNRAGDTDTQYF

j_call: TRBJ2-1
clone_size: once
d_call: TRBD2
v_call: TRBV5-4
cdr3_nt: TGTGCCAGCAGCCAGCTTGAGCGGGGGATCAGGAATGAGCAGTTCTTC
cdr3_aa: CASSQLERGIRNEQFF

j_call: TRBJ2-5
clone_size: NA
d_call: NA
v_call: TRBV18
cdr3_nt: TGTGCCAGCTCACCACCCCCAGGGGAGACCCAGTACTTC
cdr3_aa: CASSPPPGETQYF

j_call: TRBJ1-1
clone_size: NA
d_call: NA
v_call: TRBV21-1
cdr3_nt: TGTGCCAGCAGCAAAGGAGACAGGGGAGAAACTGAAGCTTTCTTT
cdr3_aa: CASSKGDRGETEAFF

j_call: TRBJ2-1
clone_size: NA
d_call: NA
v_call: TRBV6-5
cdr3_nt: TGTGCCAGCACCCTTGGGAGTCCCTACAATGAGCAGTTCTTC
cdr3_aa: CASTLGSPYNEQFF

j_call: TRBJ2-1
clone_size: NA
d_call: TRBD2
v_call: TRBV7-9
cdr3_nt: TGTGCCAGCAGCTTCAATGTAGCGGGGGGGCAGAATGAGCAGTTCTTC
cdr3_aa: CASSFNVAGGQNEQFF

j_call: TRBJ2-3
clone_size: NA
d_call: NA
v_call: TRBV7-6
cdr3_nt: TGTGCCAGCAGCTTGTCGCCCGGTGGCACAGATACGCAGTATTTT
cdr3_aa: CASSLSPGGTDTQYF

j_call: TRBJ2-5
clone_size: NA
d_call: TRBD1
v_call: TRBV7-9
cdr3_nt: TGTGCCAGCAGCTTGGACAGGCTCGAGACCCAGTACTTC
cdr3_aa: CASSLDRLETQYF

j_call: TRBJ2-7
clone_size: NA
d_call: NA
v_call: TRBV13
cdr3_nt: TGTGCCAGCAGCTTATATGGACTTGAGCAGTACTTC
cdr3_aa: CASSLYGLEQYF

j_call: TRBJ2-5
clone_size: few
d_call: NA
v_call: TRBV4-3
cdr3_nt: TGCGCCAGCAGCCTGGCCTTCCAAGAGACCCAGTACTTC
cdr3_aa: CASSLAFQETQYF

j_call: TRBJ1-5
clone_size: NA
d_call: TRBD1
v_call: TRBV19
cdr3_nt: TGTGCCAGTATTCCGGGACAGGGCCTCTATAGCAATCAGCCCCAGCATTTT
cdr3_aa: CASIPGQGLYSNQPQHF

j_call: TRBJ2-3
clone_size: NA
d_call: TRBD2
v_call: TRBV5-6
cdr3_nt: TGTGCCAGCAGCTTGCGACTAGCGGGGGCTAGCACAGATACGCAGTATTTT
cdr3_aa: CASSLRLAGASTDTQYF

j_call: TRBJ1-2
clone_size: NA
d_call: TRBD1
v_call: TRBV5-1
cdr3_nt: TGCGCCAGCAGCCCAAACGACAGGGGCCCCTATGGCTACACCTTC
cdr3_aa: CASSPNDRGPYGYTF

j_call: TRBJ2-1
clone_size: NA
d_call: TRBD2
v_call: TRBV7-9
cdr3_nt: TGTGCCAGCAGCCCCTTGGGAGGGGTCAATGAGCAGTTCTTC
cdr3_aa: CASSPLGGVNEQFF

j_call: TRBJ2-3
clone_size: NA
d_call: NA
v_call: TRBV7-8
cdr3_nt: TGTGCCAGCAGCTTAGGTTTCGAGGGTACAGATACGCAGTATTTT
cdr3_aa: CASSLGFEGTDTQYF

j_call: TRBJ2-7
clone_size: NA
d_call: NA
v_call: TRBV14
cdr3_nt: TGTGCCAGCAGCCACTTGGTGGCCGACTACGAGCAGTACTTC
cdr3_aa: CASSHLVADYEQYF

j_call: TRBJ2-7
clone_size: NA
d_call: TRBD1
v_call: TRBV9
cdr3_nt: TGTGCCAGCAGCGTAGGGGGACAGGGTCCCTACGAGCAGTACTTC
cdr3_aa: CASSVGGQGPYEQYF

j_call: TRBJ1-2
clone_size: NA
d_call: NA
v_call: TRBV6-5
cdr3_nt: TGTGCCAGCAGTAACTCAGAGGGCTACACCTTC
cdr3_aa: CASSNSEGYTF

j_call: TRBJ2-2
clone_size: NA
d_call: NA
v_call: TRBV5-1
cdr3_nt: TGCGCCAGCAGCTTTACAGGGACCACCGGGGAGCTGTTTTTT
cdr3_aa: CASSFTGTTGELFF

j_call: TRBJ2-3
clone_size: NA
d_call: TRBD2
v_call: TRBV5-1
cdr3_nt: TGCGCCAGCAGCTTGTTGGAGCGGGGGAGCACAGATACGCAGTATTTT
cdr3_aa: CASSLLERGSTDTQYF

j_call: TRBJ1-1
clone_size: NA
d_call: NA
v_call: TRBV27
cdr3_nt: TGTGCCAGCAGTTTATGGACGGGGGAAATGAACACTGAAGCTTTCTTT
cdr3_aa: CASSLWTGEMNTEAFF

j_call: TRBJ2-3
clone_size: few
d_call: TRBD1
v_call: TRBV5-6
cdr3_nt: TGTGCCAGCAGATATACCACAGGGGCAGATACGCAGTATTTT
cdr3_aa: CASRYTTGADTQYF